This T cell receptor (beta chain) derives from a study of regulatory T cells in long-lasting Graves disease. This clonotype was seen repeatedly, ten times or more. The CDR3 has 14 amino acids. In germline, CDR1 is MDHEN, CDR2 SYDVKM. Trimming shortened V by 5 bases and J by 8 bases, and 18 bases separated the two germline ends. The time point: persistent/refractory GD, antithyroid drugs over 5 years with positive TRAb. PBMC RNA was the source of the TCR library. Arm-PCR of CDR3 regions with iRepertoire HTBI primers generated TCR beta libraries. TCRdb analysed the multiplex PCR reads with MiXCR anew, one entry per CDR3 protein. The sample has roughly 500,000 distinct CDR3 sequences, roughly 23% seen once.

The origin of this receptor is a female donor with Graves disease. Here the sequenced sample was peripheral blood mononuclear cells (PBMCs), taken when the disease was refractory, from a patient treated with antithyroid drugs. The chain couples TRBV28 to TRBJ1-2; D gene ambiguous. The CDR3 loop reads CASSPETQALGYTF. Here the CDR3 DNA reads TGTGCCAGCAGTCCCGAAACCCAAGCGTTGGGCTACACCTTC.